This TCR beta chain was obtained from a study of monozygotic twins with inflammatory bowel disease. This CDR3 region has 18 residues. TCRdb re-analyzed the 5' RACE reads; it lists each CDR3 protein once, without DNA. The table lists approximately 340,000 distinct CDR3 sequences. This sequence was found in a human donor with ulcerative colitis or Crohn's disease, or a healthy co-twin of an affected twin (not recorded which). Material: blood. The chain employs TRBV21-1 and TRBJ2-2; TCRdb names TRBD1, which stays unverified in the absence of DNA. TRBV21-1 corresponds to a pseudogene. This chain's CDR3 is CASSSRDKGGTMTGELFF.